What follows are 12 T cell receptor beta chains derived from one specimen sequenced in a study of PD-1 blockade in classical Hodgkin lymphoma. The repertoire was sequenced with immunoSEQ multiplex PCR; TCRdb's copy has only in-frame clones and lacks some. The sample comprises approximately 13,000 clones, roughly 80% of which are singletons, and roughly a quarter rests with the top ten. In every patient, relapse followed autologous stem cell transplantation, while exposure to brentuximab vedotin differed. The source was peripheral blood mononuclear cells (PBMCs), collected at baseline. The receptors come from a human donor with classical Hodgkin lymphoma.

J is TRBJ1-1 and V is TRBV10-3, with 7 positions matching TRBD1. The CDR3 is 14 residues long. Trimming cost V 9 bases and J 1 base; bases outside gene matches: 8. Germline V lookup: CDR1 ENHRY, CDR2 SYGVKD. The CDR3 DNA is TGTGCCATGGGGAGGACAGGCCCGAACACTGAAGCTTTCTTT. Protein product: CAMGRTGPNTEAFF.

The table lists this clone with a few counts. The chain carries TRBV6-6 and TRBJ2-3; no reliable D call. The CDR3 is made up of 14 amino acids. Trimming removed 6 bases from V and 8 bases from J, with 18 bases in between. Looked up from germline, CDR1 is MNHNY and CDR2 is SVGAGI (reference sequence). CDR3 sequence: CASSPNAGAVTQYF. DNA for the CDR3: TGTGCCAGCAGCCCGAATGCAGGCGCAGTTACGCAGTATTTT.

The V gene is TRBV6-5, the J gene TRBJ2-1; 7 positions match TRBD1. This CDR3 has 16 amino acids. Germline V CDR1 and CDR2: MNHEY, SVGAGI. The V segment lost 2 bases and the J segment 6 bases; nucleotides outside the gene matches: 10. This chain's CDR3 is CASSYAGTDLINEQFF. As DNA, the CDR3 is TGTGCCAGCAGTTACGCCGGGACAGACCTTATCAATGAGCAGTTCTTC.

The chain has TRBV5-1 and TRBJ2-3; TRBD2 agrees at 9 bases. CDR1 and CDR2 from the germline V gene are SGHRS and YFSETQ. J lost 2 bases, V lost 0 bases, and 4 bases had no gene match. The length of the CDR3 is 16 residues. The CDR3 nucleotides are TGCGCCAGCAGCTTGGGTAGCGGGGGATTCACAGATACGCAGTATTTT. It codes for CASSLGSGGFTDTQYF.

The genes are TRBV4-3 and TRBJ2-1; D is undetermined. There are 12 residues in the CDR3. V was trimmed by 3 bases and J by 10 bases, leaving 10 bases between them. The V gene's germline CDR1 is LGHNA and CDR2 YSLEER. The CDR3 nucleotides read TGCGCCAGCAGCCAGGCACATAGGGAGCAGTTCTTC. Translating it yields CASSQAHREQFF.

The DNA for the CDR3 is TGTGCCAGCAAGAGACTAGCGGGGACAGATACGCAGTATTTT. Protein: CASKRLAGTDTQYF. The chain is built from TRBV2 and TRBJ2-3, with 11 bases aligning to TRBD2. The CDR3 totals 14 residues. CDR1 and CDR2 (germline): SNHLY, FYNNEI. The trim removed 7 bases at V and 3 bases at J, leaving 3 bases unmatched. The full variable domain, in which reference TRBV2 and TRBJ2-3 provide the parts outside the CDR3, is EPEVTQTPSHQVTQMGQEVILRCVPISNHLYFYWYRQILGQKVEFLVSFYNNEISEKSEIFDDQFSVERPDGSNFTLKIRSTKLEDSAMYFCASKRLAGTDTQYFGPGTRLTVL.

The chain combines TRBV27 with TRBJ1-3; unclear D gene. This CDR3 comprises 14 residues. Germline-derived CDR1 and CDR2 are MNHEY and SMNVEV (reference sequence). V lost 6 bases and J lost 0, with 9 bases in between. The CDR3 nucleotides are TGTGCCAGCAGCCGGACCTCCTCTGGAAACACCATATATTTT. Translated, it gives CASSRTSSGNTIYF.

The V call is TRBV7-9, the J call TRBJ2-1, with 7 bases matching TRBD2. V was clipped by 1 base and J by 4 bases; unmatched bases: 4. Germline V gene sequence: CDR1 SEHNR, CDR2 FQNEAQ (reference sequence). The CDR3 runs 15 residues. CDR3 amino acids: CASSLEGLKYNEQFF. The CDR3 bases are TGTGCCAGCAGCTTAGAGGGACTAAAGTACAATGAGCAGTTCTTC.

The table lists this clone with a few counts. The chain employs TRBV11-2 and TRBJ2-7, with 7 bases lining up with TRBD2. The J segment lost 2 bases and the V segment lost 4 bases, leaving 17 bases of the junction unmatched. This CDR3 spans 18 amino acids. Germline V gives CDR1 SGHAT, CDR2 FQNNGV. In nucleotides, the CDR3 is TGTGCCAGCAGCTCGGTCCAGTTTGGGGGGACTACACCCTACGAGCAGTACTTC. Protein: CASSSVQFGGTTPYEQYF.

This chain uses TRBV5-1 with TRBJ2-1; 7 positions agree with TRBD1. Losses at the gene ends were 0 bases for V and 9 bases for J; bases not matched to a gene: 3. This CDR3 is built from 13 residues. In germline, CDR1 is SGHRS, CDR2 YFSETQ. CDR3 sequence reads: CASSLARGSEQFF. The CDR3 DNA reads TGCGCCAGCAGCTTGGCCAGGGGGTCTGAGCAGTTCTTC. Complete variable domain (other parts from reference TRBV5-1 and TRBJ2-1): KAGVTQTPRYLIKTRGQQVTLSCSPISGHRSVSWYQQTPGQGLQFLFEYFSETQRNKGNFPGRFSGRQFSNSRSEMNVSTLELGDSALYLCASSLARGSEQFFGPGTRLTVL.

The V gene is TRBV29-1, the J gene TRBJ1-1, with unresolved D. Trimming removed 1 base from V and 4 bases from J, with 7 bases in between. This CDR3 spans 12 amino acids. In germline, CDR1 is SQVTM, CDR2 ANQGSEA. The CDR3 DNA sequence: TGCAGCGTTGAAGGGGAGGGCACTGAAGCTTTCTTT. It codes for CSVEGEGTEAFF.

The gene calls are TRBV9 and TRBJ2-3; the match to TRBD1 covers 7 bases. J gave up 3 bases and V 3 bases, and 10 bases lay outside the gene matches. The CDR3 length is 16 residues. Germline loops: CDR1 SGDLS, CDR2 YYNGEE. The CDR3 DNA follows: TGTGCCAGCAGCGCGCCGGGACAGCGTTTAACAGATACGCAGTATTTT. It is translated as CASSAPGQRLTDTQYF.